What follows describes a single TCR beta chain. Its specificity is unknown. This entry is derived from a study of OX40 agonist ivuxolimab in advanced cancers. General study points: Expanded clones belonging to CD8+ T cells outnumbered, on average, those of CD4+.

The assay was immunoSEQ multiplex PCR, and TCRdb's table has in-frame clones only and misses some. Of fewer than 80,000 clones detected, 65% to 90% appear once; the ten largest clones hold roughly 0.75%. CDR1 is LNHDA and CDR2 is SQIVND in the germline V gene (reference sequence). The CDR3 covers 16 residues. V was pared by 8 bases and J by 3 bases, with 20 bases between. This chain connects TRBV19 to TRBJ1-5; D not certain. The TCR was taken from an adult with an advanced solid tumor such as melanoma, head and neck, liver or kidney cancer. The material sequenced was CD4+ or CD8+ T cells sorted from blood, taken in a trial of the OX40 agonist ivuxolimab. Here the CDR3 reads CASSPRGGFNNQPQHF. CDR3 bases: TGTGCCAGTTCTCCTCGGGGAGGGTTTAACAATCAGCCCCAGCATTTT.